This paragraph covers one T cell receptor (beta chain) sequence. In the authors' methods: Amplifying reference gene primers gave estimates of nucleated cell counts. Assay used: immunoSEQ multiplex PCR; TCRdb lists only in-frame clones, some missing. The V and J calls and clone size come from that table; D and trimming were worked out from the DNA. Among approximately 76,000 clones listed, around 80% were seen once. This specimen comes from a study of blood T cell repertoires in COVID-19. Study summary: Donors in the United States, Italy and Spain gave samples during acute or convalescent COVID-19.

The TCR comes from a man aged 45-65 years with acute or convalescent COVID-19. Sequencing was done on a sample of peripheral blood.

CDR3 sequence (DNA): TGTGCCAGCAGCTTAGGTTTCGGGGAAAAACTGTTTTTT. This sequence encodes CASSLGFGEKLFF. J is TRBJ1-4 and V is TRBV7-2; no definite D call. From germline, CDR1 is SGHTA and CDR2 FQGNSA. The CDR3 is 13 amino acids. V shed 1 base and J shed 8 bases, with 8 bases lying between them.